This section outlines one T cell receptor (beta chain) sequence together with its context. This entry belongs to a study of T cell responses to AZD1222 COVID-19 vaccine. The germline V gene encodes CDR1 SGHAT and CDR2 FQNNGV. V lost 0 bases and J lost 6; bases outside the gene matches: 8. This CDR3 region has 16 residues. The protocol was immunoSEQ multiplex PCR, while the TCRdb copy is restricted to in-frame clones and leaves out a portion. The sample records some 110,000 clones, 80% to 90% being singletons. The sequences come from peripheral blood, collected on day 0 of AZD1222 vaccination. The sequence was collected from an adult in good health. The chain links TRBV11-2 to TRBJ2-3; 8 nucleotides agree with TRBD2. The CDR3 here is CASSLDRAGGPDTQYF. Here the CDR3 DNA reads TGTGCCAGCAGCTTAGATCGGGCGGGAGGCCCTGATACGCAGTATTTT.